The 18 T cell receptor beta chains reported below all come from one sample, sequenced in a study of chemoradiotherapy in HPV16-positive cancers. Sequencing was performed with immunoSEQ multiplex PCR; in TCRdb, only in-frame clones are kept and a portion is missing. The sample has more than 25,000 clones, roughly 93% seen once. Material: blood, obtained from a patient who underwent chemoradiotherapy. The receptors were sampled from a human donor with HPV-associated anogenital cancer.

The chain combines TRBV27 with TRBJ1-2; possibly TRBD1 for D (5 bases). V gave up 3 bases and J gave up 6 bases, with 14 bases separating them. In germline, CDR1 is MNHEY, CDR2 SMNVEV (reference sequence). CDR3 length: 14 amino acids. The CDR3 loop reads CASSFAGTVDGYTF. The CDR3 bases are TGTGCCAGCAGTTTTGCAGGGACGGTCGATGGCTACACCTTC.

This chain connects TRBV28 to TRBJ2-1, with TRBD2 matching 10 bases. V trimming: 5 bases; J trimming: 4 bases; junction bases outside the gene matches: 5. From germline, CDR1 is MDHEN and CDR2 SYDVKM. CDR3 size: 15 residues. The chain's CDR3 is CASSEAGGKYNEQFF. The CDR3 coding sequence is TGTGCCAGCAGTGAAGCGGGGGGGAAGTACAATGAGCAGTTCTTC. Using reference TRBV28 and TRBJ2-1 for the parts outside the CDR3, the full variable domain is DVKVTQSSRYLVKRTGEKVFLECVQDMDHENMFWYRQDPGLGLRLIYFSYDVKMKEKGDIPEGYSVSREKKERFSLILESASTNQTSMYLCASSEAGGKYNEQFFGPGTRLTVL.

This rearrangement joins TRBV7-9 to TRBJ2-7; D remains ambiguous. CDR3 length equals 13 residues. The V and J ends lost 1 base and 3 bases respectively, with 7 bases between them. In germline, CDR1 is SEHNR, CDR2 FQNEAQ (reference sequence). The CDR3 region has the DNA TGTGCCAGCAGCTTAGTAGGGTACTACGAGCAGTACTTC. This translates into CASSLVGYYEQYF.

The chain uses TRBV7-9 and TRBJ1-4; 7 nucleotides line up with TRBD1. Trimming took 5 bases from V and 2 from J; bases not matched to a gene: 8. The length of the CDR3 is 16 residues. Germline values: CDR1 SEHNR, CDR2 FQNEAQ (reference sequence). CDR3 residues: CASSPINRGTNEKLFF. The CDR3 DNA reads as TGTGCCAGCAGCCCTATTAACAGGGGTACTAATGAAAAACTGTTTTTT.

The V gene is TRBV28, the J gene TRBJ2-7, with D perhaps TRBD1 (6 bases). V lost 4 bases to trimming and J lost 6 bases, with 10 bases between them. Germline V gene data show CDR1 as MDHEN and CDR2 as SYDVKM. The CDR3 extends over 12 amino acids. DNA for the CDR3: TGTGCCAGCAGTTCAACAGGGTTCGAGCAGTACTTC. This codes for CASSSTGFEQYF.

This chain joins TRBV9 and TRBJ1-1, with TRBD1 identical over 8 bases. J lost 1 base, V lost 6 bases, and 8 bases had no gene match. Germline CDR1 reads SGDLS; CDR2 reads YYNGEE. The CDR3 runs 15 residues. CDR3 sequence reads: CASTQGAVGNTEAFF. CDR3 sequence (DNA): TGTGCCAGCACCCAGGGGGCTGTGGGGAACACTGAAGCTTTCTTT.

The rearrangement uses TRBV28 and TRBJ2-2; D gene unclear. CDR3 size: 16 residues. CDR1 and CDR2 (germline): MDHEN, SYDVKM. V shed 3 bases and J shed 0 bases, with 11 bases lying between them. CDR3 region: CASSFIRGANTGELFF. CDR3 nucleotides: TGTGCCAGCAGTTTTATACGAGGCGCGAACACCGGGGAGCTGTTTTTT.

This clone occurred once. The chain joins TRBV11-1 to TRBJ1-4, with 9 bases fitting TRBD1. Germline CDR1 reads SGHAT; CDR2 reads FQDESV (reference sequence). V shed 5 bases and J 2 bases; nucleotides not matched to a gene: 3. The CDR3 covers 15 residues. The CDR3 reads CASSMDRGTNEKLFF. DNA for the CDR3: TGTGCCAGCAGCATGGACAGGGGTACTAATGAAAAACTGTTTTTT.

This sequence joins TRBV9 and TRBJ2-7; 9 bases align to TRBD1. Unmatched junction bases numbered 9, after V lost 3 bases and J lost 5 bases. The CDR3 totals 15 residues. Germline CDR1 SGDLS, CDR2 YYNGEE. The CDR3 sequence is CASSARDRVFHEQYF. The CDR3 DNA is TGTGCCAGCAGCGCCCGGGACAGGGTGTTTCACGAGCAGTACTTC.

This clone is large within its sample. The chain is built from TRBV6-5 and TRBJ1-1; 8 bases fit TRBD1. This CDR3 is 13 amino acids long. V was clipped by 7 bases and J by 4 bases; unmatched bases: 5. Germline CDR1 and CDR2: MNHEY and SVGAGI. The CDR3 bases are TGTGCCAGCAACCGACAGGGGAGCACTGAAGCTTTCTTT. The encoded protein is CASNRQGSTEAFF.

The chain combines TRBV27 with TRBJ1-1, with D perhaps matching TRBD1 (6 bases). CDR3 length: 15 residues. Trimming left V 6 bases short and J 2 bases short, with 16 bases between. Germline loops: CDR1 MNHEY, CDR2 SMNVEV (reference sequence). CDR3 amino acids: CASSRTPGVNTEAFF. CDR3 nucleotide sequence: TGTGCCAGCAGCCGAACCCCAGGGGTAAACACTGAAGCTTTCTTT.

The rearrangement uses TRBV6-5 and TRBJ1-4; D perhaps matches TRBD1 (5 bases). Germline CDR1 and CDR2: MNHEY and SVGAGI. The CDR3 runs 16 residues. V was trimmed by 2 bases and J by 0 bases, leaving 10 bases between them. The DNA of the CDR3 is TGTGCCAGCAGTTACGCTGGGGGGGCAACTAATGAAAAACTGTTTTTT. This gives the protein CASSYAGGATNEKLFF.

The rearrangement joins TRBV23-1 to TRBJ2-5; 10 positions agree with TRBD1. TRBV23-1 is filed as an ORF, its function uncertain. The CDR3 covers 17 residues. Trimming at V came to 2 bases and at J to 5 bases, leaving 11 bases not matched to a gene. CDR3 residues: CASSQGTGASRWETQYF. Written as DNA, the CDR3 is TGCGCCAGCAGTCAAGGGACAGGGGCGAGTCGGTGGGAGACCCAGTACTTC.

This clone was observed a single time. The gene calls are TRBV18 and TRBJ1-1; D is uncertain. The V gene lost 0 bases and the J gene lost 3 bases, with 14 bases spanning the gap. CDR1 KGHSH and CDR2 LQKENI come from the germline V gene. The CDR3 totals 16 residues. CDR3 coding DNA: TGTGCCAGCTCACCACCGGGGAACAGCATGTACACTGAAGCTTTCTTT. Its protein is CASSPPGNSMYTEAFF.

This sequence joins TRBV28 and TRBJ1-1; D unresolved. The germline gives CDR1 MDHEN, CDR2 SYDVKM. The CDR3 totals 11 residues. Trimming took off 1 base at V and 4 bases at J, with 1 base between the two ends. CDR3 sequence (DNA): TGTGCCAGCAGTTTATCCACTGAAGCTTTCTTT. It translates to CASSLSTEAFF.

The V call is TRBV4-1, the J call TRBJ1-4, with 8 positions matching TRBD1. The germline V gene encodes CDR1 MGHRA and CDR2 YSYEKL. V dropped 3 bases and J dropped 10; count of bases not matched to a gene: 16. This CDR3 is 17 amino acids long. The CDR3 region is CASSHPMKGRGHVKLFF. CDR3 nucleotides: TGCGCCAGCAGCCACCCCATGAAGGGCAGGGGGCATGTAAAACTGTTTTTT.

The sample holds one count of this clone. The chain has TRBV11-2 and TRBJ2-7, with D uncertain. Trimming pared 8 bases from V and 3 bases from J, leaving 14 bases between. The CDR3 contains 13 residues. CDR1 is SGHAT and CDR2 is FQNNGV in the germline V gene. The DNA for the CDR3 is TGTGCCAGCGGCCTCGGGTCTTACTACGAGCAGTACTTC. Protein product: CASGLGSYYEQYF.

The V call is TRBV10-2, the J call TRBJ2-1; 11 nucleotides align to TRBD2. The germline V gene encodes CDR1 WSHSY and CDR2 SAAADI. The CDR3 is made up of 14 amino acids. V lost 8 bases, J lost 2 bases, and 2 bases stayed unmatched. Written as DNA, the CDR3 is TGCGCCAGCGGGACTAGCGGCACCTACAATGAGCAGTTCTTC. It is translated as CASGTSGTYNEQFF.